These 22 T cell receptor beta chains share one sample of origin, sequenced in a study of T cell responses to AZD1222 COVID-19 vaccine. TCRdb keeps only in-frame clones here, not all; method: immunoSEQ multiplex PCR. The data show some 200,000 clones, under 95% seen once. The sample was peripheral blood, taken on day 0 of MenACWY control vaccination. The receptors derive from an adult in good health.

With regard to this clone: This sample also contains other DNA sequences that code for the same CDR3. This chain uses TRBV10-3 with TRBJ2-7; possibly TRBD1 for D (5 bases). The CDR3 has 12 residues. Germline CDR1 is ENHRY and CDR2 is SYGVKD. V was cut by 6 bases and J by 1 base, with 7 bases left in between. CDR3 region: CAISTGSYEQYF. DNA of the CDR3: TGTGCCATCAGCACAGGTTCCTACGAGCAGTACTTC.

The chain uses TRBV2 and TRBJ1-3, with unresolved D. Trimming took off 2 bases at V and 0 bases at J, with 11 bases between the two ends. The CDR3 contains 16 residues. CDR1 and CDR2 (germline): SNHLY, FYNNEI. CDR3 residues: CASSEIGVLSGNTIYF. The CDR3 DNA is TGTGCCAGCAGTGAAATCGGGGTCCTCTCTGGAAACACCATATATTTT.

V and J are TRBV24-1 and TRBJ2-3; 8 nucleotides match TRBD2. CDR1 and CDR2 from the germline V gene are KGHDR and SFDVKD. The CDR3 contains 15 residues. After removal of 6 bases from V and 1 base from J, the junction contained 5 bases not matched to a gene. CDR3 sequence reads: CATSSGGGGTDTQYF. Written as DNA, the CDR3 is TGTGCCACCAGTAGCGGGGGAGGTGGCACAGATACGCAGTATTTT.

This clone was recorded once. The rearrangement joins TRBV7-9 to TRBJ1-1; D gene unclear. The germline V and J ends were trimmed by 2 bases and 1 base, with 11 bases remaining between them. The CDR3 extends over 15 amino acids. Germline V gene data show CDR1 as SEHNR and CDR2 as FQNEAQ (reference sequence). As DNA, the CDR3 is TGTGCCAGCAGCTTAAGTGGTCAGCCGAACACTGAAGCTTTCTTT. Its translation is CASSLSGQPNTEAFF.

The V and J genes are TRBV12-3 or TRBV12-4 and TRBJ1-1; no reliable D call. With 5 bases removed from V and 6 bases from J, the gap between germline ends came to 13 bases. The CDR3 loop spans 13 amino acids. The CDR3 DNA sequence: TGTGCCAGCAGTCTGGGGATAAGTTCTGAAGCTTTCTTT. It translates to CASSLGISSEAFF.

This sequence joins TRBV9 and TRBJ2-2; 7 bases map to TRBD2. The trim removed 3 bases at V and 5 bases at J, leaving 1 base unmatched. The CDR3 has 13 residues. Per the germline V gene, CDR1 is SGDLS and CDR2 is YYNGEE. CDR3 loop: CASSAGGTGELFF. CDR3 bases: TGTGCCAGCAGCGCCGGGGGGACCGGGGAGCTGTTTTTT.

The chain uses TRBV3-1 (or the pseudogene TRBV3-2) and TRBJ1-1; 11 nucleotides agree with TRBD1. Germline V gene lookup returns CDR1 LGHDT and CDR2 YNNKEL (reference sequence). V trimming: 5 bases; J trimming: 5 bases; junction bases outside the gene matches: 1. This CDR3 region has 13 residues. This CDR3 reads CASSGTGGTEAFF. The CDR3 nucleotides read TGTGCCAGCAGCGGGACAGGGGGAACTGAAGCTTTCTTT.

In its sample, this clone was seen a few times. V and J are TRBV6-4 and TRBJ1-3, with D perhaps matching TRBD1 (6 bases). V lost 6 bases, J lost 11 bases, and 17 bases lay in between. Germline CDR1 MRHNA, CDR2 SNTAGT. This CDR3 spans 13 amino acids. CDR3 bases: TGTGCCAGCAGCACAGGGTATTCATTCGCCATATATTTT. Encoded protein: CASSTGYSFAIYF.

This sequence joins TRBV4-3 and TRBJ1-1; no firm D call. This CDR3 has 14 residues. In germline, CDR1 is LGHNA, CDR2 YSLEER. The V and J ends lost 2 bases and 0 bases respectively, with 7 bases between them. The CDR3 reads CASSQPGLNTEAFF. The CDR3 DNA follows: TGCGCCAGCAGCCAACCTGGGTTGAACACTGAAGCTTTCTTT.

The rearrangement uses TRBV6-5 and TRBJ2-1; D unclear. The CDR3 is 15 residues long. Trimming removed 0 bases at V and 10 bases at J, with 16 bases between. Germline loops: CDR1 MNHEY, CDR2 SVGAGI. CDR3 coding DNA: TGTGCCAGCAGTTACTCGACCCAGTTACCGGCCGAGCAGTTCTTC. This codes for CASSYSTQLPAEQFF.

The CDR3 loop reads CSASLVFMGEQFF. The CDR3 nucleotides are TGCAGTGCTAGTTTAGTTTTTATGGGTGAGCAGTTCTTC. The chain joins TRBV20-1 to TRBJ2-1; D not resolved. Germline V CDR1 and CDR2: DFQATT, SNEGSKA (reference sequence). Trimming shortened V by 3 bases and J by 9 bases, and 15 bases separated the two germline ends. The CDR3 covers 13 residues.

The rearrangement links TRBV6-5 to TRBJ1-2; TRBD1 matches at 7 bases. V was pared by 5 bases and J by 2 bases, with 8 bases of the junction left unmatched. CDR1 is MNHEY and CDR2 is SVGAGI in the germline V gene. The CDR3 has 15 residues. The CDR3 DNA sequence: TGTGCCAGCAGTAGTAGAAGACAGGGCAACTATGGCTACACCTTC. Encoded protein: CASSSRRQGNYGYTF.

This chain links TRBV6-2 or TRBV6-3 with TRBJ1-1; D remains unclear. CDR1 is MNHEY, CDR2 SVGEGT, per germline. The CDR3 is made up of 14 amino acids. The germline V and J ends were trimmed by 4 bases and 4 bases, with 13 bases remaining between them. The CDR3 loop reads CASSSSVRPTEAFF. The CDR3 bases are TGTGCCAGCAGTTCCTCGGTGAGACCCACTGAAGCTTTCTTT.

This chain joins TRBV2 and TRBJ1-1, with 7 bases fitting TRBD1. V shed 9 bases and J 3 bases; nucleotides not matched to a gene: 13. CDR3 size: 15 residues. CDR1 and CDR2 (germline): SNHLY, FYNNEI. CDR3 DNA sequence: TGTGCCAGGGGGGGACAGACACTTCGGGACACTGAAGCTTTCTTT. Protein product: CARGGQTLRDTEAFF.

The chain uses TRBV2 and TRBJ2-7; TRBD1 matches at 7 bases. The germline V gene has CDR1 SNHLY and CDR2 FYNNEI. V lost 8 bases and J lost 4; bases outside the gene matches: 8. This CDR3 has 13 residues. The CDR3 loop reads CASGQAPNYEQYF. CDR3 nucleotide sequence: TGTGCCAGCGGACAGGCCCCGAATTACGAGCAGTACTTC.

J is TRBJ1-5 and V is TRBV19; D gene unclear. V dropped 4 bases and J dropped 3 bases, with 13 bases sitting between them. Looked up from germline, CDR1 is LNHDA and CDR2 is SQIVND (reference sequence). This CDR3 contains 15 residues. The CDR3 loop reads CASSTGITPNQPQHF. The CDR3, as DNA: TGTGCCAGTAGTACCGGGATAACCCCCAATCAGCCCCAGCATTTT.

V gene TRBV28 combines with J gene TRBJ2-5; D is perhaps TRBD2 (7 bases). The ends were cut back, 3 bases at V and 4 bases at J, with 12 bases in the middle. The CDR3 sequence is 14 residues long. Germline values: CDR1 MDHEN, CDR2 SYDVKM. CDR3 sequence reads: CASSLVAGAETQYF. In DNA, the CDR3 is TGTGCCAGCAGTTTGGTGGCGGGGGCAGAGACCCAGTACTTC. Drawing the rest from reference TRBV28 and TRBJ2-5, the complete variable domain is DVKVTQSSRYLVKRTGEKVFLECVQDMDHENMFWYRQDPGLGLRLIYFSYDVKMKEKGDIPEGYSVSREKKERFSLILESASTNQTSMYLCASSLVAGAETQYFGPGTRLLVL.

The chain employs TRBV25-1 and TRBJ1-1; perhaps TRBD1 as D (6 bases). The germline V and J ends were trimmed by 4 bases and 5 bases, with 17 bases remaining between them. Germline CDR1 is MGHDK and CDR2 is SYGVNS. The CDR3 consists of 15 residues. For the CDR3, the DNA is TGTGCCAGCAGTGCTTACGGGGGGCGAGGGACTGAAGCTTTCTTT. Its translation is CASSAYGGRGTEAFF.

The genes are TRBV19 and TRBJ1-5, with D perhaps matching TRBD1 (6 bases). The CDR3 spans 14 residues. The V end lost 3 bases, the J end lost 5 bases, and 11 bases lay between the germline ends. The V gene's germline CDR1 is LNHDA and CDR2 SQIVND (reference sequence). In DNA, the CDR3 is TGTGCCAGTAGTATCAGGGGCGCAGATCAGCCCCAGCATTTT. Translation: CASSIRGADQPQHF.

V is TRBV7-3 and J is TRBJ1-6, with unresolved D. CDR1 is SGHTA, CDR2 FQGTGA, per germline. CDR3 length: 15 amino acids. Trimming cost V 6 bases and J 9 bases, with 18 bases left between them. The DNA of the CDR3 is TGTGCCAGCAGAAATGGACCCTCGACGGCTTCACCCCTCCACTTT. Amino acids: CASRNGPSTASPLHF. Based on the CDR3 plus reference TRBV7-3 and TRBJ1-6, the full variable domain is GAGVSQTPSNKVTEKGKYVELRCDPISGHTALYWYRQSLGQGPEFLIYFQGTGAADDSGLPNDRFFAVRPEGSVSTLKIQRTERGDSAVYLCASRNGPSTASPLHFGNGTRLTVT.

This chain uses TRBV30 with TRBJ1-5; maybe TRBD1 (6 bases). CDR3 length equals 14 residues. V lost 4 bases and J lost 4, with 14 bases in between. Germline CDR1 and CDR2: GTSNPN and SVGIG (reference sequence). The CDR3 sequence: CAWNRGGPNQPQHF. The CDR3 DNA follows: TGTGCCTGGAACCGGGGGGGGCCGAATCAGCCCCAGCATTTT.

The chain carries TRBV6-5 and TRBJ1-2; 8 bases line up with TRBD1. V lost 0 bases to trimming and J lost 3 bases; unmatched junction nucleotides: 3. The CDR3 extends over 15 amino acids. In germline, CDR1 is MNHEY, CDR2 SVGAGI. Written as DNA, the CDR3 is TGTGCCAGCAGTTACTCTGCCAGGGGGCACTATGGCTACACCTTC. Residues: CASSYSARGHYGYTF.